The entry that follows covers one TCR beta chain sequence. The antigen is undetermined. Germline CDR1 reads SNHLY; CDR2 reads FYNNEI. Trimming removed 4 bases from V and 4 bases from J, with 7 bases in between. The CDR3 sequence is 12 residues long. These data belong to a study of cytomegalovirus exposure and HLA in healthy donors. The wider study: Later analysis reported that the 120 or so validation repertoires shared the platform of the approximately 670 first-cohort repertoires. Study-wide points: Cytomegalovirus status, reportedly, was diagnosed with high specificity and sensitivity by the classifier. Cytomegalovirus association was assigned to about 150 TCR beta chains. Across donors, most TCRs were seen rarely, yet some public ones were widespread.

Measured with immunoSEQ multiplex PCR; TCRdb has only the in-frame clones, and not every one. The data hold 150,000 to 200,000 clones, with about 80% observed a single time. The rearrangement uses TRBV2 and TRBJ1-1; D gene ambiguous. The source of this sequence is a man in his late teens or twenties in good health and CMV-seropositive. The sequenced sample consisted of PBMCs. DNA for the CDR3: TGTGCCAGCAGTGTAGATGGCACTGAAGCTTTCTTT. Protein sequence: CASSVDGTEAFF.